This record covers a single T cell receptor (beta chain). The data were obtained in a study of OX40 agonist ivuxolimab in advanced cancers. The CDR3 covers 21 residues. V gave up 4 bases and J gave up 0 bases; unmatched junction bases: 13. The germline CDR1 and CDR2 sequences are MDHEN and SYDVKM. Assay: immunoSEQ multiplex PCR; the TCRdb copy retains only in-frame clones and omits some. The sample holds roughly 86,000 clones, approximately 90% seen once. The gene calls are TRBV28 and TRBJ2-4; the match to TRBD2 covers 15 bases. The starting material was CD4+ or CD8+ T cells sorted from blood, obtained in a trial of the OX40 agonist ivuxolimab. This sequence originates from an adult with an advanced solid tumor such as melanoma, head and neck, liver or kidney cancer. The CDR3 here is CASSWGLAGGISGKAKNIQYF. DNA of the CDR3: TGTGCCAGCAGTTGGGGACTAGCGGGAGGTATTTCGGGGAAAGCCAAAAACATTCAGTACTTC. Full variable domain (outside the CDR3, taken from reference TRBV28 and TRBJ2-4): DVKVTQSSRYLVKRTGEKVFLECVQDMDHENMFWYRQDPGLGLRLIYFSYDVKMKEKGDIPEGYSVSREKKERFSLILESASTNQTSMYLCASSWGLAGGISGKAKNIQYFGAGTRLSVL.